A selection of T cell receptor beta chains follows, all from one sample in a study of T cell responses to AZD1222 COVID-19 vaccine. Assay: immunoSEQ multiplex PCR; the TCRdb copy retains only in-frame clones and omits some. The data hold about 120,000 clones, with roughly 88% observed a single time. The sample was peripheral blood, taken on day 0 of MenACWY control vaccination. The source of these receptors is an adult in good health. CDR3s include the opening cysteine and the closing phenylalanine or tryptophan. The order of the fields is J gene, D gene, V gene, clone size, CDR3 protein, CDR3 DNA. A D gene is named only where the DNA matches it firmly. A row's size may be missing; if present it is once, few, many or a size class.

TRBJ2-7,-,TRBV18,-,CASAPGNSLSYEQYF,TGTGCCAGCGCGCCGGGGAACAGCCTTTCCTACGAGCAGTACTTC
TRBJ2-2,-,TRBV10-3,-,CAIRQPGAGELFF,TGTGCCATCAGACAACCAGGGGCCGGGGAGCTGTTTTTT
TRBJ2-7,-,TRBV18,-,CASSRETGSFYEQYF,TGTGCCAGCTCACGCGAAACAGGGTCATTTTACGAGCAGTACTTC
TRBJ2-5,TRBD2,TRBV14,-,CASSQYGSDAGGRETQYF,TGTGCCAGCAGCCAATACGGGAGCGACGCGGGGGGCCGCGAGACCCAGTACTTC
TRBJ1-4,-,TRBV6-5,-,CASGRRNEKLFF,TGTGCCAGCGGGAGACGGAATGAAAAACTGTTTTTT
TRBJ1-5,-,TRBV5-5,-,CASSLDPQISNQPQHF,TGTGCCAGCAGCTTGGATCCACAGATTAGCAATCAGCCCCAGCATTTT
TRBJ1-4,-,TRBV15,-,CATSPHFGNEKLFF,TGTGCCACCTCACCCCATTTCGGTAATGAAAAACTGTTTTTT
TRBJ1-6,-,TRBV2,-,CASSAESSYNSPLHF,TGTGCCAGCAGCGCGGAGAGCTCCTATAATTCACCCCTCCACTTT
TRBJ1-3,-,TRBV7-2,-,CASSPFRDPGNTIYF,TGTGCCAGCAGTCCCTTTAGGGACCCCGGAAACACCATATATTTT
TRBJ1-5,TRBD1,TRBV6-5,-,CASSTDRGNQPQHF,TGTGCCAGCAGTACGGACAGGGGGAATCAGCCCCAGCATTTT
TRBJ1-4,-,TRBV18,once,CASSPLGGEKLFF,TGTGCCAGCTCACCATTAGGTGGGGAAAAACTGTTTTTT